This T cell receptor beta chain was captured by sequencing in a study of technical replicates of blood from a handful of donors. Sequencing used immunoSEQ multiplex PCR; TCRdb keeps in-frame clones, though not all of them. The data contain about 61,000 clones, more than 95% of them singletons. The CDR3 extends over 17 amino acids. V lost 4 bases to trimming and J lost 4 bases; unmatched junction nucleotides: 15. CDR1 and CDR2 from the germline V gene are MGHRA and YSYEKL. The specimen was T cells isolated from PBMCs. The chain employs TRBV4-1 and TRBJ2-7; 8 nucleotides align to TRBD2. The sequence came from a human donor in good health. Written as DNA, the CDR3 is TGCGCCAGCAGCCCGAATGGGGGGCGGGAGGTTCGGTACGAGCAGTACTTC. Its protein product is CASSPNGGREVRYEQYF.